The clone carrying this T cell receptor beta chain is medium-sized. Its antigen is as yet unknown. This beta chain is a stray sequence in a library constructed for alpha chains; its clone size is not meaningful. This record comes from a study of spatial heterogeneity in lung cancer. V was clipped by 4 bases and J by 0 bases, with 6 bases between them. This CDR3 region has 13 residues. Germline values: CDR1 SGHDN, CDR2 FVKESK. TCRdb reanalysed the 5' RACE reads using MiXCR and keeps one entry per CDR3 protein. The sample records more than 9,000 distinct CDR3 sequences, 6% to 6.5% being singletons. Study conclusions and caveats: Mutation counts in tumors were tracked by counts of expanded intratumoral alpha and beta TCRs.

The sample's time point: sample taken at primary tumor resection. The starting material was lung tumor tissue, obtained at surgery. The chain couples TRBV14 to TRBJ1-1; D is uncertain. The origin of this receptor is a male donor with early-stage non-small cell lung cancer. CDR3 nucleotide sequence: TGTGCCAGCAGCCTCGCCATGAACACTGAAGCTTTCTTT. It specifies CASSLAMNTEAFF. The full variable domain, in which reference TRBV14 and TRBJ1-1 provide the parts outside the CDR3, is EAGVTQFPSHSVIEKGQTVTLRCDPISGHDNLYWYRRVMGKEIKFLLHFVKESKQDESGMPNNRFLAERTGGTYSTLKVQPAELEDSGVYFCASSLAMNTEAFFGQGTRLTVV.